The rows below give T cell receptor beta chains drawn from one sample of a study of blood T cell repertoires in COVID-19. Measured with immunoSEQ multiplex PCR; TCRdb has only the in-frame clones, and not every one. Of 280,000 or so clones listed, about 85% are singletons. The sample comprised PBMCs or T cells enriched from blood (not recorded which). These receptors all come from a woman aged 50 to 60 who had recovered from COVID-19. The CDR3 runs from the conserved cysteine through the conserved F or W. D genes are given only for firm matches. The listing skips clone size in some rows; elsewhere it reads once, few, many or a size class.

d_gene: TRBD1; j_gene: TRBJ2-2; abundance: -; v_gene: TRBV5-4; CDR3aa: CASSLLAGGYTGELFF; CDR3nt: TGTGCCAGCAGCTTGCTGGCAGGGGGATACACCGGGGAGCTGTTTTTT
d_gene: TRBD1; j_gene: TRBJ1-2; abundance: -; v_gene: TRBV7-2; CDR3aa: CASSGTGTGDNYGYTF; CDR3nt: TGTGCCAGCAGCGGGACCGGGACAGGGGATAACTATGGCTACACCTTC
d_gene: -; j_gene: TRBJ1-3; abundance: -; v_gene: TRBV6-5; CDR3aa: CASALGTFSGNTIYF; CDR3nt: TGTGCCAGCGCCCTCGGGACATTCTCTGGAAACACCATATATTTT
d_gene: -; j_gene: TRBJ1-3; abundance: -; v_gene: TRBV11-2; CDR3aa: CASSLGAGASSGNTIYF; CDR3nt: TGTGCCAGCAGCTTAGGAGCAGGTGCCTCCTCTGGAAACACCATATATTTT
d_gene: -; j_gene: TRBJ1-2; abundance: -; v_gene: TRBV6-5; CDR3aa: CASRVETNYGYTF; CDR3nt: TGTGCCAGCAGGGTAGAGACTAACTATGGCTACACCTTC
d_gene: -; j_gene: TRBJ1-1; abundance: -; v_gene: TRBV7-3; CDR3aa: CASSLRSGKNTEAFF; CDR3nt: TGTGCCAGCAGCTTACGGTCCGGGAAGAACACTGAAGCTTTCTTT
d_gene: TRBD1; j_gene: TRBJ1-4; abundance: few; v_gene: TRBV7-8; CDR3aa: CASSSYRGPSEKLFF; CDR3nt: TGTGCCAGCAGCTCATACAGGGGGCCTAGTGAAAAACTGTTTTTT
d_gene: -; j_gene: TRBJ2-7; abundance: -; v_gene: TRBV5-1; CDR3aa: CASSLVSGRGSYEQYF; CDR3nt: TGCGCCAGCAGCTTGGTCAGCGGGCGAGGCTCCTACGAGCAGTACTTC
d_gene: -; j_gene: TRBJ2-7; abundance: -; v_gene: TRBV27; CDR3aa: CASSLSWSSYEQYF; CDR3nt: TGTGCCAGCAGTTTATCTTGGAGCTCCTACGAGCAGTACTTC
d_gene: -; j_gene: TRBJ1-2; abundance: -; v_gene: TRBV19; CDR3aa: CASSETVYGYTF; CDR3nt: TGTGCCAGTAGTGAGACAGTCTATGGCTACACCTTC
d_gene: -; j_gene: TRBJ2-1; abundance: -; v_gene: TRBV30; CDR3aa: CAGLAESYNEQFF; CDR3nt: TGTGCCGGTTTAGCGGAGTCCTACAATGAGCAGTTCTTC
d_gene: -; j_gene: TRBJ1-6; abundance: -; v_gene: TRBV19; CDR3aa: CASSISPGRLGSPLHF; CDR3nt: TGTGCCAGTAGTATCTCCCCAGGGCGGTTGGGGTCACCCCTCCACTTT
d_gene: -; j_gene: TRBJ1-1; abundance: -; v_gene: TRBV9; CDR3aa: CASSKTGGNTEAFF; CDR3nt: TGTGCCAGCAGCAAGACAGGTGGCAACACTGAAGCTTTCTTT
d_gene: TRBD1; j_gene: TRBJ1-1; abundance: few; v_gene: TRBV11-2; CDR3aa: CASSQLTGSNTEAFF; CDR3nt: TGTGCCAGCAGCCAACTGACAGGGTCGAACACTGAAGCTTTCTTT
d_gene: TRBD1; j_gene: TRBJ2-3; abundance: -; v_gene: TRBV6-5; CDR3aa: CASSRTGGAEKGF; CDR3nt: TGTGCCAGCAGTCGGACAGGGGGCGCTGAGAAGGGTTTT
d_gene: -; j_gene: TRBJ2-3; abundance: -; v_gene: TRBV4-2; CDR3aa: CASSQDRQSTDTQYF; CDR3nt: TGTGCCAGCAGCCAAGATCGTCAGAGCACAGATACGCAGTATTTT
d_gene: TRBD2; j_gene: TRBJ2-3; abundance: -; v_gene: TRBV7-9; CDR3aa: CASSLGASGDTDTQYF; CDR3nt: TGTGCCAGCAGCTTAGGGGCTAGCGGGGACACAGATACGCAGTATTTT